Below are 9 T cell receptor beta chains sequenced from a single sample in a study of vaccination and CD4 T cells after COVID-19. Their antigens remain unidentified. The treatment was: 10-day PBMC culture with coronavirus spike peptide pools or control peptides (ViraFEST assay). Sequenced with the Oncomine TCR Beta short-read assay was DNA taken from cultured CD4+ T cells. TCRdb used MiXCR to reprocess the PCR reads, holding one entry per CDR3 protein. The sample shows 7,500 to 8,500 distinct CDR3 sequences, around 60% of them seen only once. The sequenced material came from CD4+ T cells from blood, cultured in vitro. The origin of the receptors is a human donor who had recovered from COVID-19.

The gene calls are TRBV7-2 and TRBJ1-1; D not certain. Trimming left V 5 bases short and J 4 bases short, with 14 bases between. This CDR3 contains 14 residues. CDR1 and CDR2 from the germline V gene are SGHTA and FQGNSA. The CDR3, as DNA: TGTGCCAGCAGCCTCGGTCTCTCCGGCACTGAAGCTTTCTTT. It encodes CASSLGLSGTEAFF.

This clonotype appeared a few times. The chain carries TRBV12-3 or TRBV12-4 and TRBJ2-7; 8 nucleotides agree with TRBD1. This CDR3 comprises 16 residues. J lost 0 bases, V lost 6 bases, and 10 bases had no gene match. For the CDR3, the DNA is TGTGCCAGCAGCCTAGACCGGACAGGGAACTCCTACGAGCAGTACTTC. Residues: CASSLDRTGNSYEQYF.

This chain uses TRBV10-3 with TRBJ2-7, with D possibly TRBD1 on 6 matching bases. The V and J ends lost 4 bases and 0 bases respectively, with 10 bases between them. This CDR3 is built from 14 residues. Germline V CDR1 and CDR2: ENHRY, SYGVKD. This CDR3 is CAISATGSSYEQYF. CDR3 sequence (DNA): TGTGCCATCAGTGCCACAGGGAGCTCCTACGAGCAGTACTTC.

Within the sample, this clonotype is large (0.1 to 1%). The rearrangement links TRBV6-2 or TRBV6-3 to TRBJ1-2; 7 positions agree with TRBD1. This CDR3 spans 13 amino acids. CDR1 is MNHEY and CDR2 is SVGEGT in the germline V gene. After removal of 8 bases from V and 4 bases from J, the junction contained 7 bases not matched to a gene. The CDR3 here is CASGYRGGYGYTF. The CDR3 nucleotides are TGTGCCAGCGGGTACAGGGGAGGCTATGGCTACACCTTC.

This clonotype was detected a few times. V and J are TRBV20-1 and TRBJ2-7; no clear D. The V end lost 3 bases, the J end lost 0 bases, and 6 bases lay between the germline ends. Germline V gene data show CDR1 as DFQATT and CDR2 as SNEGSKA (reference sequence). The CDR3 loop spans 12 amino acids. The CDR3 sequence is CSASSSSYEQYF. As DNA, the CDR3 is TGCAGTGCTAGTAGTAGCTCCTACGAGCAGTACTTC.

This rearrangement joins TRBV20-1 to TRBJ1-2; possible D gene TRBD1, 6 bases. Trimming took 0 bases from V and 8 from J, leaving 10 bases between them. The CDR3 is 12 residues long. The germline V gene has CDR1 DFQATT and CDR2 SNEGSKA (reference sequence). The CDR3 here is CSAREDSRGYTF. The DNA of the CDR3 is TGCAGTGCTAGAGAGGACAGTAGGGGCTACACCTTC.

The CDR3 region is CATSDSTGSTEAFF. The CDR3 DNA reads TGTGCCACCAGTGACTCGACAGGGAGCACTGAAGCTTTCTTT. The chain combines TRBV24-1 with TRBJ1-1; 7 nucleotides align to TRBD1. CDR3 length: 14 residues. Germline V gene sequence: CDR1 KGHDR, CDR2 SFDVKD. V was clipped by 4 bases and J by 4 bases; unmatched bases: 5.

The J gene is TRBJ1-5, the V gene TRBV5-1; tentative D call: TRBD1 (5 bases). CDR3 length equals 14 residues. The V and J ends lost 0 bases and 1 base respectively, with 5 bases between them. Germline V CDR1 and CDR2: SGHRS, YFSETQ. The CDR3 DNA follows: TGCGCCAGCAGCTTGGAGGGGAGCAATCAGCCCCAGCATTTT. Amino acids: CASSLEGSNQPQHF.

CDR3 coding DNA: TGTGCCAGCAGCTTGCCCCAGGGGGCTTCGCGTGGCTACACCTTC. It translates to CASSLPQGASRGYTF. The rearrangement links TRBV7-2 to TRBJ1-2, with 8 bases that match TRBD1. This CDR3 region has 15 residues. V shed 3 bases and J 7 bases; nucleotides not matched to a gene: 10. From germline, CDR1 is SGHTA and CDR2 FQGNSA.